Shown below are 31 T cell receptor beta chains from a single sample sequenced in a study of blood T cell repertoires in COVID-19. Generated by immunoSEQ multiplex PCR, the TCRdb table keeps only in-frame clones and is missing some. The sample carries about 230,000 clones, about 90% recorded once. Sequencing was performed on PBMCs or T cells enriched from blood (not recorded which). The receptors derive from a woman aged 25 to 45 who had been exposed to COVID-19.

The V call is TRBV4-1, the J call TRBJ1-2; D is uncertain. The CDR3 spans 15 residues. Germline lookup yields CDR1 MGHRA and CDR2 YSYEKL. Trimming stripped 0 bases from V and 4 bases from J, with 12 bases between. This CDR3 is CASSQEPGMIYGYTF. The CDR3 DNA sequence: TGCGCCAGCAGCCAAGAACCAGGTATGATCTATGGCTACACCTTC.

The chain joins TRBV5-1 to TRBJ2-3, with 7 bases fitting TRBD2. After removal of 4 bases from V and 5 bases from J, the junction contained 13 bases not matched to a gene. This CDR3 contains 16 residues. Per germline, CDR1 SGHRS and CDR2 YFSETQ. The CDR3 loop reads CASSPRAGVGVDTQYF. In nucleotides, the CDR3 is TGCGCCAGCAGCCCCCGCGCGGGAGTAGGAGTAGATACGCAGTATTTT.

This clone has only one observation. J is TRBJ2-6 and V is TRBV28, with D possibly matching TRBD2 (6 bases). Germline V lookup: CDR1 MDHEN, CDR2 SYDVKM. There are 18 residues in the CDR3. Deletions cut 5 bases from V and 0 bases from J, with 17 bases between. The CDR3 is CASSPWTGDTSGANVLTF. In DNA, the CDR3 is TGTGCCAGCAGTCCTTGGACGGGGGATACCTCTGGGGCCAACGTCCTGACTTTC.

V gene TRBV6-5 combines with J gene TRBJ1-5; D gene ambiguous. CDR3 size: 11 residues. Germline CDR1 MNHEY, CDR2 SVGAGI. The V gene lost 8 bases and the J gene lost 9 bases, with 11 bases spanning the gap. The CDR3: CASGPTLPQHF. The CDR3 DNA reads as TGTGCCAGCGGGCCTACATTGCCCCAGCATTTT.

The V call is TRBV6-5, the J call TRBJ2-7; possibly TRBD1 for D (6 bases). The CDR3 runs 15 residues. Trimming removed 0 bases from V and 4 bases from J, with 13 bases in between. Germline loops: CDR1 MNHEY, CDR2 SVGAGI. The CDR3 reads CASSYSFGGEYEQYF. DNA for the CDR3: TGTGCCAGCAGTTACTCGTTTGGGGGCGAATACGAGCAGTACTTC.

The chain has TRBV4-2 and TRBJ1-2, with a possible D match to TRBD1 (6 bases). The V gene's germline CDR1 is LGHNA and CDR2 YNFKEQ. The CDR3 covers 18 residues. V was pared by 2 bases and J by 7 bases, with 26 bases between. CDR3 protein: CASSQFPGENTGSGGYTF. The CDR3 region has the DNA TGTGCCAGCAGCCAATTCCCCGGGGAAAATACAGGGTCTGGTGGCTACACCTTC.

This chain joins TRBV15 and TRBJ1-5; 9 bases agree with TRBD1. Germline-derived CDR1 and CDR2 are LNHNV and YYDKDF (reference sequence). CDR3 length: 14 amino acids. Germline trimming cut 3 bases from V and 6 bases from J; bases unmatched to any gene: 3. CDR3 protein: CATSRDRGFQPQHF. CDR3 bases: TGTGCCACCAGCAGGGACAGGGGTTTTCAGCCCCAGCATTTT.

The chain carries TRBV7-8 and TRBJ2-1; 8 bases fit TRBD2. V was pared by 3 bases and J by 8 bases, with 3 bases of the junction left unmatched. There are 13 residues in the CDR3. Germline CDR1 reads SGHVS; CDR2 reads FQNEAQ. The CDR3 nucleotides read TGTGCCAGCAGCTTCGCTAGCGGGTATGAGCAGTTCTTC. Translation gives CASSFASGYEQFF.

The chain couples TRBV7-2 to TRBJ2-1; 10 bases align to TRBD2. With V trimmed by 5 bases and J by 8 bases, 6 bases remained unmatched. Germline assignment: CDR1 SGHTA and CDR2 FQGNSA. This CDR3 has 14 residues. CDR3 region: CASSPTSGSDEQFF. The CDR3 nucleotides read TGTGCCAGCAGCCCGACTAGCGGGTCAGATGAGCAGTTCTTC.

V and J are TRBV7-9 and TRBJ1-4; TRBD1 is a possible D gene (6 bases). The CDR3 spans 16 residues. Germline assignment: CDR1 SEHNR and CDR2 FQNEAQ (reference sequence). Trimming stripped 6 bases from V and 5 bases from J, with 19 bases between. The DNA for the CDR3 is TGTGCCAGCAGTCTCTACATACAGGGCCCGAATGAAAAACTGTTTTTT. Its protein is CASSLYIQGPNEKLFF.

This sequence joins TRBV19 and TRBJ2-1, with 10 bases matching TRBD2. V gave up 8 bases and J gave up 10 bases; unmatched junction bases: 5. This CDR3 has 12 amino acids. Germline V CDR1 and CDR2: LNHDA, SQIVND (reference sequence). DNA for the CDR3: TGTGCCAGTGATGAGCGGGAGGGGGAGCAGTTCTTC. Its translation: CASDEREGEQFF. The whole variable domain, remainder taken from reference TRBV19 and TRBJ2-1, is DGGITQSPKYLFRKEGQNVTLSCEQNLNHDAMYWYRQDPGQGLRLIYYSQIVNDFQKGDIAEGYSVSREKKESFPLTVTSAQKNPTAFYLCASDEREGEQFFGPGTRLTVL.

V usage is TRBV19 and J usage is TRBJ1-2; D not certain. The CDR3 totals 13 residues. V was cut by 3 bases and J by 7 bases, with 12 bases left in between. Germline CDR1 LNHDA, CDR2 SQIVND (reference sequence). In nucleotides, the CDR3 is TGTGCCAGTAGTATTGGAGGAGGATTTGGCTACACCTTC. This translates into CASSIGGGFGYTF.

The chain has TRBV24-1 and TRBJ2-3, with a weak D call TRBD2 (5 bases). This CDR3 is built from 13 residues. Germline-derived CDR1 and CDR2 are KGHDR and SFDVKD. Trimming took off 7 bases at V and 1 base at J, with 8 bases between the two ends. CDR3 DNA sequence: TGTGCCACCAGGGGTAGCGGCACAGATACGCAGTATTTT. It codes for CATRGSGTDTQYF.

This clone is labeled medium-sized. The chain uses TRBV27 and TRBJ2-1, with D possibly being TRBD2 (6 bases). V was pared by 4 bases and J by 6 bases, with 19 bases between. CDR1 MNHEY and CDR2 SMNVEV come from the germline V gene (reference sequence). The CDR3 runs to 16 residues. CDR3 amino acids: CASSSVAVGPANEQFF. The CDR3 nucleotides are TGTGCCAGCAGTTCCGTAGCGGTAGGGCCCGCCAATGAGCAGTTCTTC.

J is TRBJ1-1 and V is TRBV2, with 7 bases matching TRBD1. CDR3 size: 13 residues. The V gene end was trimmed by 6 bases and the J gene end by 0 bases; junction bases not matched to a gene: 1. Germline loops: CDR1 SNHLY, CDR2 FYNNEI. CDR3 sequence: CASRGQLNTEAFF. As DNA, the CDR3 is TGTGCCAGCAGGGGACAGTTGAACACTGAAGCTTTCTTT.

A single count supports this clone. The V call is TRBV5-6, the J call TRBJ2-7, with 9 bases aligning to TRBD1. Germline lookup yields CDR1 SGHDT and CDR2 YYEEEE. V shed 4 bases, J shed 2 bases, and the junction held 7 bases outside the gene matches. The CDR3 runs to 15 residues. CDR3 region: CASSPGTGNTYEQYF. The CDR3 region has the DNA TGTGCCAGCAGCCCCGGGACAGGGAACACCTACGAGCAGTACTTC.

The chain has TRBV29-1 and TRBJ1-1; the match to TRBD1 covers 7 bases. The CDR3 is made up of 9 amino acids. Germline CDR1 is SQVTM and CDR2 is ANQGSEA. The CDR3 here is CKTDRDAFF. The CDR3 nucleotides are TGCAAAACAGACAGGGATGCTTTCTTT.

The chain combines TRBV10-2 with TRBJ1-3; no clear D gene. V was trimmed by 2 bases and J by 0 bases, leaving 11 bases between them. CDR1 and CDR2 from the germline V gene are WSHSY and SAAADI. The CDR3 runs to 16 residues. CDR3 loop: CASSEPTPSSGNTIYF. The CDR3 DNA sequence: TGCGCCAGCAGTGAGCCGACACCAAGCTCTGGAAACACCATATATTTT.

A single count supports this clone. The chain carries TRBV29-1 and TRBJ1-4; D gene uncertain. The V gene lost 6 bases and the J gene lost 7 bases, with 15 bases spanning the gap. The CDR3 is 13 amino acids. Germline V CDR1 and CDR2: SQVTM, ANQGSEA. CDR3 in amino acids: CSVAVIHTEKLFF. In DNA, the CDR3 is TGCAGCGTCGCCGTCATACATACTGAAAAACTGTTTTTT.

J is TRBJ2-1 and V is TRBV27, with D perhaps matching TRBD2 (6 bases). Germline V gene lookup returns CDR1 MNHEY and CDR2 SMNVEV (reference sequence). The V end lost 5 bases, the J end lost 10 bases, and 15 bases lay between the germline ends. The CDR3 extends over 13 amino acids. In DNA form, the CDR3 reads TGTGCCAGCAGTCCATGGGGACTGATAGAGCAGTTCTTC. Encoded protein: CASSPWGLIEQFF.

This clone has more than one count but fewer than ten. This sequence joins TRBV24-1 and TRBJ2-4; possible D gene TRBD2, 5 bases. The germline CDR1 and CDR2 sequences are KGHDR and SFDVKD. Trimming removed 1 base from V and 0 bases from J, with 9 bases in between. This CDR3 has 16 residues. This CDR3 reads CATSDFKRGAKNIQYF. CDR3 sequence (DNA): TGTGCCACCAGTGATTTTAAACGGGGAGCCAAAAACATTCAGTACTTC.

The chain carries TRBV29-1 and TRBJ1-1, with a possible D match to TRBD1 (5 bases). The CDR3 sequence is 14 residues long. V was clipped by 6 bases and J by 0 bases, with 14 bases between them. Germline V gives CDR1 SQVTM, CDR2 ANQGSEA. The CDR3 here is CSVTGVLMNTEAFF. The CDR3 coding sequence is TGCAGCGTAACAGGCGTACTAATGAACACTGAAGCTTTCTTT.

The chain couples TRBV19 to TRBJ1-3; 9 bases are shared with TRBD1. The germline V gene has CDR1 LNHDA and CDR2 SQIVND (reference sequence). This CDR3 has 14 residues. J was trimmed by 3 bases and V by 7 bases; bases with no gene match: 4. CDR3 loop: CASIGQGFGNTIYF. CDR3 bases: TGTGCCAGTATCGGACAGGGGTTTGGAAACACCATATATTTT. The full variable domain, with the rest looked up from reference TRBV19 and TRBJ1-3, is DGGITQSPKYLFRKEGQNVTLSCEQNLNHDAMYWYRQDPGQGLRLIYYSQIVNDFQKGDIAEGYSVSREKKESFPLTVTSAQKNPTAFYLCASIGQGFGNTIYFGEGSWLTVV.

This chain joins TRBV5-4 and TRBJ2-1; TRBD1 agrees at 11 bases. The CDR3 sequence is 16 residues long. The germline gives CDR1 SGHNT, CDR2 YYREEE (reference sequence). J gave up 6 bases and V 6 bases, and 11 bases lay outside the gene matches. The DNA for the CDR3 is TGTGCCAGCACCTTAGGGGGACAGGGGGACGGCAATGAGCAGTTCTTC. Amino acid sequence: CASTLGGQGDGNEQFF.

This CDR3 is CASSLSVGQGASGNTIYF. The CDR3 DNA reads as TGTGCCAGCAGCTTAAGTGTGGGTCAGGGGGCATCCGGAAACACCATATATTTT. The V call is TRBV7-6, the J call TRBJ1-3; 8 bases match TRBD1. After removal of 2 bases from V and 4 bases from J, the junction contained 13 bases not matched to a gene. Germline CDR1 is SGHVS and CDR2 is FNYEAQ. The CDR3 is made up of 18 amino acids.

This clone was seen many times. The rearrangement links TRBV29-1 to TRBJ1-1; weak D call: TRBD1 (6 bases). V gave up 8 bases and J gave up 1 base, with 17 bases separating them. The CDR3 has 14 amino acids. Germline V lookup: CDR1 SQVTM, CDR2 ANQGSEA. The CDR3 loop reads CSHAGGRGNTEAFF. The CDR3 DNA sequence: TGCAGCCACGCTGGGGGCCGGGGGAACACTGAAGCTTTCTTT.

The CDR3 coding sequence is TGCGCCAGCAGCTTCAGGACTAGCGGGAACACAGATACGCAGTATTTT. Encoded protein: CASSFRTSGNTDTQYF. The chain couples TRBV5-1 to TRBJ2-3, with 12 bases that match TRBD2. There are 16 residues in the CDR3. V lost 2 bases and J lost 2; bases outside the gene matches: 3. Germline V gives CDR1 SGHRS, CDR2 YFSETQ.

The gene calls are TRBV21-1 and TRBJ2-2; TRBD2 is taken as the D call from the table, unchecked against the DNA. TRBV21-1 is classified as a pseudogene. This CDR3 is built from 16 residues. CDR3 sequence reads: CASSPEGTTNTGELFF. The DNA of the CDR3 is TGTGCCAGCAGTCCCGAAGGGACTACGAACACCGGGGAGCTGTTTTTT.

CDR3 protein: CASSDEVASHEQFF. Written as DNA, the CDR3 is TGTGCCAGCAGTGACGAGGTAGCTTCCCATGAGCAGTTCTTC. This chain connects TRBV6-4 to TRBJ2-1, with D hard to call. V was shortened by 2 bases and J by 8 bases, with 13 bases between the two germline ends. CDR3 size: 14 residues. The germline V gene has CDR1 MRHNA and CDR2 SNTAGT.

The chain couples TRBV24-1 to TRBJ2-1, with D perhaps matching TRBD2 (5 bases). Trimming removed 1 base from V and 9 bases from J, with 6 bases in between. Germline lookup yields CDR1 KGHDR and CDR2 SFDVKD. CDR3 length: 12 residues. The chain's CDR3 is CATSDFRGEQFF. CDR3 sequence (DNA): TGTGCCACCAGTGATTTCCGGGGTGAGCAGTTCTTC.

The rearrangement joins TRBV7-3 to TRBJ2-7, with 7 bases fitting TRBD2. After removal of 2 bases from V and 5 bases from J, the junction contained 9 bases not matched to a gene. The CDR3 consists of 15 residues. The germline V gene has CDR1 SGHTA and CDR2 FQGTGA. CDR3: CASSLSAGDSHEQYF. DNA for the CDR3: TGTGCCAGCAGCTTATCGGCGGGAGATTCCCACGAGCAGTACTTC.